The 17 T cell receptor beta chains below were found in one sample sequenced in a study of T-cell reconstitution after alpha-beta-depleted transplantation in children. Preparation of the TCRbeta library used unique molecular identifiers. TCRdb independently ran MiXCR on the PCR reads; one entry per CDR3 protein. The table has 700,000 to 850,000 distinct CDR3 sequences, about 15% seen once; the top ten hold about 5%. The specimen was PBMCs, mostly from graft donor cells, collected 360 days after TCRalphabeta/CD19-depleted stem cell transplant. The receptors were gathered from a male patient aged 5 to 17 who had a stem cell transplant for acute lymphoblastic leukemia, so the T cells may come from the graft donor.

A few counts support this clonotype. V and J are TRBV7-9 and TRBJ1-5; D uncertain. The CDR3 runs to 12 residues. Germline V gene sequence: CDR1 SEHNR, CDR2 FQNEAQ (reference sequence). V was clipped by 5 bases and J by 3 bases, with 5 bases between them. CDR3 protein: CASSGSNQPQHF. Here the CDR3 DNA reads TGTGCCAGCAGCGGGTCCAATCAGCCCCAGCATTTT.

V gene TRBV18 combines with J gene TRBJ2-3; D is perhaps TRBD2 (6 bases). The CDR3 sequence is 13 residues long. V was cut by 4 bases and J by 4 bases, with 9 bases left in between. Germline loops: CDR1 KGHSH, CDR2 LQKENI. The CDR3 loop is CASSRLDADTQYF. Written as DNA, the CDR3 is TGTGCCAGCTCACGACTAGATGCAGATACGCAGTATTTT.

This clonotype showed up just a few times. This chain links TRBV24-1 with TRBJ2-1, with D perhaps TRBD2 (6 bases). The CDR3 is 17 residues long. CDR1 and CDR2 (germline): KGHDR, SFDVKD. Between the trimmed V and J ends, which lost 4 bases and 3 bases, there was a span of 18 bases. CDR3 in DNA: TGTGCCACCAGTGAGGGGGTTGGGGGACTGAGCTACAATGAGCAGTTCTTC. This codes for CATSEGVGGLSYNEQFF.

The CDR3 loop is CSARGGGRGLGYEQYF. Here the CDR3 DNA reads TGCAGTGCTAGAGGAGGGGGCAGGGGGCTCGGCTACGAGCAGTACTTC. The chain links TRBV20-1 to TRBJ2-7, with 8 bases that match TRBD1. The CDR3 spans 16 residues. Germline-derived CDR1 and CDR2 are DFQATT and SNEGSKA (reference sequence). The trim removed 1 base at V and 3 bases at J, leaving 11 bases unmatched.

V and J are TRBV3-1 and TRBJ1-3; D unresolved. The CDR3 runs 16 residues. V was cut by 6 bases and J by 4 bases, with 19 bases left in between. Germline CDR1 LGHDT, CDR2 YNNKEL (reference sequence). The CDR3 sequence: CASRLPYWTPGNTIYF. CDR3 bases: TGTGCCAGCAGGCTCCCTTATTGGACTCCCGGAAACACCATATATTTT. The variable domain in full, with the rest retrieved from reference TRBV3-1 and TRBJ1-3, is DTAVSQTPKYLVTQMGNDKSIKCEQNLGHDTMYWYKQDSKKFLKIMFSYNNKELIINETVPNRFSPKSPDKAHLNLHINSLELGDSAVYFCASRLPYWTPGNTIYFGEGSWLTVV.

This clonotype was counted only a few times. The genes are TRBV20-1 and TRBJ2-3; D gene unclear. The CDR3 is made up of 11 amino acids. The V end was cut by 6 bases, the J end by 12 bases, with 16 bases between. Looked up from germline, CDR1 is DFQATT and CDR2 is SNEGSKA (reference sequence). This chain's CDR3 is CSAVGAWGQYF. DNA of the CDR3: TGCAGTGCGGTCGGAGCCTGGGGTCAGTATTTT.

The table lists this clonotype with a few counts. The chain combines TRBV9 with TRBJ2-7; TRBD1 aligns across 10 bases. There are 14 residues in the CDR3. Germline CDR1 is SGDLS and CDR2 is YYNGEE. After removal of 7 bases from V and 5 bases from J, the junction contained 9 bases not matched to a gene. In DNA, the CDR3 is TGTGCCAGCGGACGACGGGACAGGGGCAACGAGCAGTACTTC. Amino acids: CASGRRDRGNEQYF. The variable domain in full, with the rest retrieved from reference TRBV9 and TRBJ2-7, is DSGVTQTPKHLITATGQRVTLRCSPRSGDLSVYWYQQSLDQGLQFLIQYYNGEERAKGNILERFSAQQFPDLHSELNLSSLELGDSALYFCASGRRDRGNEQYFGPGTRLTVT.

This clonotype was seen a handful of times. J is TRBJ2-7 and V is TRBV5-6; possibly TRBD2 for D (5 bases). The germline V gene encodes CDR1 SGHDT and CDR2 YYEEEE. This CDR3 spans 15 amino acids. V lost 1 base to trimming and J lost 4 bases, with 15 bases between them. The DNA of the CDR3 is TGTGCCAGCAGCTTGCCGGGGTTGATGACGTACGAGCAGTACTTC. Translated, it gives CASSLPGLMTYEQYF.

This clonotype was recorded many times. This chain uses TRBV6-5 with TRBJ2-1, with TRBD1 as a possible D gene (5 bases). The germline gives CDR1 MNHEY, CDR2 SVGAGI. The CDR3 sequence is 13 residues long. Trimming pared 0 bases from V and 15 bases from J, leaving 15 bases between. CDR3 amino acids: CASSYSKAGQPFF. DNA for the CDR3: TGTGCCAGCAGTTACTCGAAAGCTGGACAACCGTTCTTC.

The table lists this clonotype with many counts. The chain joins TRBV12-3 or TRBV12-4 to TRBJ2-3; perhaps TRBD1 as D (5 bases). V was clipped by 1 base and J by 12 bases, with 11 bases between them. This CDR3 has 12 amino acids. Here the CDR3 reads CASSLDQGSQYF. The CDR3 nucleotides are TGTGCCAGCAGTTTAGACCAGGGAAGTCAGTATTTT.

The gene calls are TRBV19 and TRBJ2-7; TRBD2 aligns across 7 bases. The CDR3 consists of 12 residues. Germline V gene lookup returns CDR1 LNHDA and CDR2 SQIVND (reference sequence). In nucleotides, the CDR3 is TGTGCATCGGGAGGCACACTCTACGAGCAGTACTTC. It yields the protein CASGGTLYEQYF.

A few counts support this clonotype. The CDR3 DNA follows: TGTGCCAGCAGTTACTCAGGGCGGACAAATCAGCCCCAGCATTTT. Its protein is CASSYSGRTNQPQHF. This chain connects TRBV6-5 to TRBJ1-5; weak D call: TRBD1 (5 bases). Trimming removed 0 bases from V and 4 bases from J, with 10 bases in between. Per the germline V gene, CDR1 is MNHEY and CDR2 is SVGAGI. This CDR3 has 15 residues.

Notes on this clonotype: The junction does not match germline at one end; this may be a read error. The CDR3 spells CASSSRTSGFTDAQYF. CDR3 bases: TGTGCCAGCAGCTCTAGGACTAGCGGGTTCACAGATGCGCAGTATTTT. This chain joins TRBV7-9 and TRBJ2-3; TRBD2 matches 11 bases. Per germline, CDR1 SEHNR and CDR2 FQNEAQ (reference sequence). The CDR3 length is 16 residues.

This clonotype was found a few times. The gene calls are TRBV12-3 or TRBV12-4 and TRBJ2-3, with 8 bases lining up with TRBD2. V trimming: 1 base; J trimming: 0 bases; junction bases outside the gene matches: 6. The CDR3 contains 17 residues. CDR3 sequence (DNA): TGTGCCAGCAGTTTAGGCCTCACTAGCGGTAGCACAGATACGCAGTATTTT. Translating it yields CASSLGLTSGSTDTQYF.

This clonotype has a handful of counts. The V call is TRBV10-3, the J call TRBJ2-1; a possible D gene is TRBD2 (6 bases). The CDR3 length is 14 residues. Germline values: CDR1 ENHRY, CDR2 SYGVKD. The germline V and J ends were trimmed by 4 bases and 5 bases, with 12 bases remaining between them. The CDR3 DNA reads TGTGCCATCAGTGTGGGGGGTTGGGACAATGAGCAGTTCTTC. It is translated as CAISVGGWDNEQFF.

The chain uses TRBV19 and TRBJ2-5; 7 nucleotides align to TRBD2. The ends lost 5 bases at V and 2 bases at J; junction bases unmatched: 8. The CDR3 has 15 amino acids. The germline V gene has CDR1 LNHDA and CDR2 SQIVND (reference sequence). CDR3 sequence reads: CASSPRDSGQETQYF. As DNA, the CDR3 is TGTGCCAGTAGTCCCCGGGATAGCGGGCAAGAGACCCAGTACTTC.

This chain connects TRBV12-3 or TRBV12-4 to TRBJ2-5, with TRBD1 matching over 7 bases. V lost 2 bases and J lost 2; bases outside the gene matches: 5. CDR3 length: 15 residues. CDR3 amino acids: CASSLTGTAQETQYF. CDR3 DNA sequence: TGTGCCAGCAGTTTAACAGGGACAGCACAAGAGACCCAGTACTTC.